What follows are 14 T cell receptor beta chains derived from one specimen sequenced in a study of cytomegalovirus exposure and HLA in healthy donors. This PCR relied on a set of 60 Vbeta primers and 13 Jbeta primers. Using immunoSEQ multiplex PCR, the repertoire was profiled, and TCRdb retains in-frame clones only, with some absent. The sample contains 140,000 or so clones, roughly 70% of which appear only once. Sequencing was performed on PBMCs. These receptors came from a man in his sixties in good health and CMV-seronegative.

The V gene is TRBV4-3, the J gene TRBJ2-1; maybe TRBD2 (6 bases). Germline V CDR1 and CDR2: LGHNA, YSLEER. This CDR3 has 17 amino acids. V lost 1 base to trimming and J lost 5 bases, with 18 bases between them. CDR3 region: CASSQGNGRRPDNEQFF. CDR3 in DNA: TGCGCCAGCAGCCAAGGGAACGGGAGACGACCTGACAATGAGCAGTTCTTC.

There are a few counts of this clone. At one end, the junction sequence differs from germline, possibly due to a read error. This chain connects TRBV9 to TRBJ2-7, with TRBD1 matching 7 bases. Germline CDR1 reads SGDLS; CDR2 reads YYNGEE. This CDR3 is 13 amino acids long. The CDR3 protein is CASSVEDRQEPLF. The CDR3 nucleotides are TGTGCCAGCAGCGTAGAGGACAGGCAAGAGCCCCTCTTC.

This clone came up a few times. The rearrangement joins TRBV28 to TRBJ1-6; D might be TRBD1 (5 bases). This CDR3 region has 13 residues. The ends were cut back, 5 bases at V and 8 bases at J, with 10 bases in the middle. Germline loops: CDR1 MDHEN, CDR2 SYDVKM. The chain's CDR3 is CASSPSGDSPLHF. For the CDR3, the DNA is TGTGCCAGCAGTCCGTCGGGGGATTCACCCCTCCACTTT.

In DNA, the CDR3 is TGTGCCAGCAGGGGACAGGAGAACACTGAAGCTTTCTTT. Protein sequence: CASRGQENTEAFF. The chain links TRBV27 to TRBJ1-1, with TRBD1 matching 8 bases. This CDR3 spans 13 amino acids. J gave up 1 base and V 6 bases, and 1 base lay outside the gene matches. Germline V gives CDR1 MNHEY, CDR2 SMNVEV (reference sequence).

The chain is built from TRBV9 and TRBJ1-1; 7 nucleotides align to TRBD1. Losses at the gene ends were 0 bases for V and 0 bases for J; bases not matched to a gene: 2. The CDR3 has 15 residues. Germline CDR1 is SGDLS and CDR2 is YYNGEE. CDR3 nucleotides: TGTGCCAGCAGCGTAGGGGGACAGCTGAACACTGAAGCTTTCTTT. This sequence encodes CASSVGGQLNTEAFF. The full variable domain, rest sourced from reference TRBV9 and TRBJ1-1, is DSGVTQTPKHLITATGQRVTLRCSPRSGDLSVYWYQQSLDQGLQFLIQYYNGEERAKGNILERFSAQQFPDLHSELNLSSLELGDSALYFCASSVGGQLNTEAFFGQGTRLTVV.

V is TRBV30 and J is TRBJ2-5; 12 bases agree with TRBD2. The CDR3 consists of 15 residues. CDR1 is GTSNPN, CDR2 SVGIG, per germline (reference sequence). J gave up 4 bases and V 5 bases, and 8 bases lay outside the gene matches. This CDR3 is CAWLSPGLAGETQYF. CDR3 nucleotides: TGTGCCTGGCTTTCCCCGGGACTAGCGGGAGAGACCCAGTACTTC.

The V gene is TRBV4-3, the J gene TRBJ2-1; unclear D gene. Trimming removed 3 bases at V and 6 bases at J, with 15 bases between. The CDR3 runs to 15 residues. Germline loops: CDR1 LGHNA, CDR2 YSLEER. CDR3 sequence: CASSQRDTFPNEQFF. DNA of the CDR3: TGCGCCAGCAGCCAGCGCGATACCTTTCCCAATGAGCAGTTCTTC.

This rearrangement joins TRBV7-3 to TRBJ2-5; possible D gene TRBD2, 6 bases. Germline lookup yields CDR1 SGHTA and CDR2 FQGTGA. The CDR3 is 16 amino acids. The germline V and J ends were trimmed by 5 bases and 2 bases, with 18 bases remaining between them. CDR3 nucleotide sequence: TGTGCCAGCAGCCCCGGACTAAGGGTAGGGCAAGAGACCCAGTACTTC. Protein product: CASSPGLRVGQETQYF.

This clone came up a few times. The chain is built from TRBV11-2 and TRBJ2-3, with D possibly TRBD1 on 6 matching bases. The CDR3 totals 14 residues. V lost 5 bases to trimming and J lost 0 bases, with 9 bases between them. Germline-derived CDR1 and CDR2 are SGHAT and FQNNGV. The DNA of the CDR3 is TGTGCCAGCAGCCTGGACAGTAGCACAGATACGCAGTATTTT. Encoded protein: CASSLDSSTDTQYF.

This clone was seen a few times. V is TRBV19 and J is TRBJ1-1; 7 bases align to TRBD1. The CDR3 is 14 amino acids. Germline CDR1 LNHDA, CDR2 SQIVND (reference sequence). Trimming removed 8 bases from V and 3 bases from J; junction bases left unmatched: 9. This chain's CDR3 is CASSFRGTDTEAFF. The CDR3 DNA sequence: TGTGCCAGTTCATTCCGAGGGACAGACACTGAAGCTTTCTTT.

The chain carries TRBV6-1 and TRBJ1-1; 7 positions match TRBD1. V was clipped by 6 bases and J by 1 base; unmatched bases: 5. The CDR3 sequence is 14 residues long. The V gene's germline CDR1 is MNHNS and CDR2 SASEGT. The CDR3 reads CASSTAGGNTEAFF. CDR3 coding DNA: TGTGCCAGCAGCACGGCAGGGGGGAACACTGAAGCTTTCTTT.

V and J are TRBV30 and TRBJ2-5, with D unclear. The CDR3 spans 12 residues. Germline V lookup: CDR1 GTSNPN, CDR2 SVGIG (reference sequence). The V and J ends lost 0 bases and 2 bases respectively, with 4 bases between them. CDR3 nucleotide sequence: TGTGCCTGGAGTGTCCTGCAAGAGACCCAGTACTTC. It yields the protein CAWSVLQETQYF.

The V call is TRBV30, the J call TRBJ2-1, with 11 nucleotides matching TRBD2. Germline CDR1 and CDR2: GTSNPN and SVGIG (reference sequence). The CDR3 has 16 amino acids. With V trimmed by 2 bases and J by 2 bases, 5 bases remained unmatched. CDR3 sequence reads: CAWSQIAGGAYNEQFF. In nucleotides, the CDR3 is TGTGCCTGGAGTCAAATAGCGGGAGGGGCCTACAATGAGCAGTTCTTC.

V and J are TRBV5-1 and TRBJ2-3; 7 nucleotides match TRBD1. CDR1 and CDR2 from the germline V gene are SGHRS and YFSETQ. With V trimmed by 0 bases and J by 5 bases, 9 bases remained unmatched. The CDR3 consists of 16 residues. CDR3 coding DNA: TGCGCCAGCAGCTTGGGAACACAGGGGTGGGAAGATACGCAGTATTTT. Its protein product is CASSLGTQGWEDTQYF.